Following are 15 T cell receptor beta chains from one sample sequenced in a study of shared clonotypes between healthy human individuals (dated by TCRdb to 2020 to 2021). The protocol used for the library was the immunoSEQ multiplex PCR assay. TCRdb holds this immuneACCESS table with in-frame rearrangements only. Some clones are missing; in checked studies, unresolved V genes explain under half, and the rest has no known cause. Recorded for this sample are about 2.3 million clones; around 92% of them occurred a single time. More than 0.35% of the sample rests with the top ten. What was sequenced was naive CD4+ T cells from PBMCs. Reading the label with the study, this specimen's cell subset or site is: CD45RA+ positively selected. The receptors were gathered from a young man in good health. Some clones in this sample may be carry-over from other donors' samples.

The chain recombines TRBV25-1 with TRBJ2-7, with TRBD1 identical over 7 bases. V shed 8 bases and J 0 bases; nucleotides not matched to a gene: 16. This CDR3 has 17 residues. Germline V gene sequence: CDR1 MGHDK, CDR2 SYGVNS. CDR3 region: CASLKPRGQLSSYEQYF. CDR3 sequence (DNA): TGTGCCAGCCTAAAGCCCAGGGGACAGTTGAGCTCCTACGAGCAGTACTTC.

The V call is TRBV7-2, the J call TRBJ1-2; the D is unclear. The CDR3 extends over 14 amino acids. V lost 2 bases, J lost 1 base, and 8 bases lay in between. Germline V gene data show CDR1 as SGHTA and CDR2 as FQGNSA. The DNA for the CDR3 is TGTGCCAGCAGCTTATCACGGGATAACTATGGCTACACCTTC. This codes for CASSLSRDNYGYTF.

About this clone: Other DNA sequences from this sample encode an identical CDR3 as well. CDR3 nucleotide sequence: TGTGCCACCAGCAGAGACCCCAACACCGGGGAGCTGTTTTTT. Translated, it gives CATSRDPNTGELFF. The gene calls are TRBV15 and TRBJ2-2; D is unresolved. Trimming removed 0 bases from V and 2 bases from J, with 4 bases in between. The CDR3 sequence is 14 residues long. Germline loops: CDR1 LNHNV, CDR2 YYDKDF (reference sequence).

This chain connects TRBV11-2 to TRBJ2-7; a weak D match, TRBD1 (5 bases). This CDR3 is 14 amino acids long. Germline assignment: CDR1 SGHAT and CDR2 FQNNGV. Trimming left V 6 bases short and J 3 bases short, with 15 bases between. The CDR3: CASSLYRGSYEQYF. As DNA, the CDR3 is TGTGCCAGCAGTCTATATAGGGGTAGCTACGAGCAGTACTTC. Full variable domain (outside the CDR3, taken from reference TRBV11-2 and TRBJ2-7): EAGVAQSPRYKIIEKRQSVAFWCNPISGHATLYWYQQILGQGPKLLIQFQNNGVVDDSQLPKDRFSAERLKGVDSTLKIQPAKLEDSAVYLCASSLYRGSYEQYFGPGTRLTVT.

The gene calls are TRBV7-9 and TRBJ2-5, with 8 bases matching TRBD2. J gave up 5 bases and V 3 bases, and 8 bases lay outside the gene matches. Germline values: CDR1 SEHNR, CDR2 FQNEAQ (reference sequence). This CDR3 contains 15 residues. CDR3 bases: TGTGCCAGCAGCTTTGGCCGGGAGGGGTTGGAGACCCAGTACTTC. This translates into CASSFGREGLETQYF.

The rearrangement joins TRBV19 to TRBJ1-1, with a possible D match to TRBD1 (6 bases). CDR1 is LNHDA and CDR2 is SQIVND in the germline V gene (reference sequence). Trimming left V 5 bases short and J 9 bases short, with 16 bases between. The length of the CDR3 is 13 residues. CDR3 loop: CASSPTGYGKAFF. In DNA, the CDR3 is TGTGCCAGTAGTCCCACAGGGTACGGAAAAGCTTTCTTT. Complete variable domain (other parts from reference TRBV19 and TRBJ1-1): DGGITQSPKYLFRKEGQNVTLSCEQNLNHDAMYWYRQDPGQGLRLIYYSQIVNDFQKGDIAEGYSVSREKKESFPLTVTSAQKNPTAFYLCASSPTGYGKAFFGQGTRLTVV.

The chain combines TRBV2 with TRBJ2-2; D is possibly TRBD2 (5 bases). V was shortened by 3 bases and J by 7 bases, with 6 bases between the two germline ends. The CDR3 runs to 12 residues. Germline CDR1 reads SNHLY; CDR2 reads FYNNEI. The CDR3 region has the DNA TGTGCCAGCAGTGACCGGGGCGGGGAGCTGTTTTTT. It translates to CASSDRGGELFF.

As to this clone: The same CDR3 arises from other DNA sequences in this sample as well. DNA of the CDR3: TGTGCCAGCAGCTTAATAGGGACTGGCAACACCGGGGAGCTGTTTTTT. Amino acids: CASSLIGTGNTGELFF. The J gene is TRBJ2-2, the V gene TRBV7-3; maybe TRBD2 (6 bases). V was pared by 1 base and J by 2 bases, with 11 bases between. CDR3 length: 16 amino acids. Germline V gene sequence: CDR1 SGHTA, CDR2 FQGTGA.

Concerning this clone: Other DNA sequences of this sample code for an identical CDR3. The chain employs TRBV29-1 and TRBJ2-5; weak D call: TRBD1 (6 bases). The germline V gene encodes CDR1 SQVTM and CDR2 ANQGSEA. The CDR3 is 12 amino acids. Trimming removed 4 bases at V and 5 bases at J, with 11 bases between. The CDR3 loop is CSVVGAPETQYF. The CDR3 bases are TGCAGCGTTGTGGGGGCCCCGGAGACCCAGTACTTC.

The rearrangement joins TRBV28 to TRBJ1-1, with a weak D call TRBD1 (6 bases). The ends were cut back, 3 bases at V and 0 bases at J, with 14 bases in the middle. CDR1 and CDR2 (germline): MDHEN, SYDVKM. The CDR3 spans 16 residues. CDR3 in DNA: TGTGCCAGCAGTTTCGGCGGGGGCCAGATGAACACTGAAGCTTTCTTT. This codes for CASSFGGGQMNTEAFF.

The chain recombines TRBV7-3 with TRBJ2-1, with 7 bases matching TRBD1. The CDR3 contains 16 residues. With V trimmed by 3 bases and J by 4 bases, 9 bases remained unmatched. CDR1 and CDR2 from the germline V gene are SGHTA and FQGTGA. The CDR3 loop reads CASSFYGTDLYNEQFF. For the CDR3, the DNA is TGTGCCAGCAGCTTTTACGGGACAGACCTTTACAATGAGCAGTTCTTC.

J is TRBJ2-1 and V is TRBV11-3; possibly TRBD1 for D (6 bases). This CDR3 is 13 amino acids long. V lost 0 bases and J 16 bases, leaving 16 bases between the germline ends. CDR1 and CDR2 from the germline V gene are SGHNT and YENEEA. Here the CDR3 reads CASSLDIQGPEFF. The DNA for the CDR3 is TGTGCCAGCAGCTTAGACATACAGGGTCCCGAATTCTTC. Variable domain in full (rest from reference TRBV11-3 and TRBJ2-1): EAGVVQSPRYKIIEKKQPVAFWCNPISGHNTLYWYLQNLGQGPELLIRYENEEAVDDSQLPKDRFSAERLKGVDSTLKIQPAELGDSAVYLCASSLDIQGPEFFGPGTRLTVL.

The J gene is TRBJ2-2, the V gene TRBV19; perhaps TRBD1 as D (6 bases). The CDR3 covers 12 residues. The V end was cut by 5 bases, the J end by 16 bases, with 17 bases between. Germline V gene lookup returns CDR1 LNHDA and CDR2 SQIVND (reference sequence). The CDR3 region is CASSARGSGAFF. The DNA for the CDR3 is TGTGCCAGTAGTGCCAGGGGTTCTGGGGCGTTTTTT.

This sequence joins TRBV5-1 and TRBJ1-3; 7 nucleotides match TRBD1. The CDR3 is 16 residues long. The trim removed 3 bases at V and 0 bases at J, leaving 6 bases unmatched. Germline V lookup: CDR1 SGHRS, CDR2 YFSETQ. The CDR3 spells CASSSGTAFSGNTIYF. CDR3 coding DNA: TGCGCCAGCAGCTCCGGGACAGCCTTCTCTGGAAACACCATATATTTT. The full variable domain, in which reference TRBV5-1 and TRBJ1-3 provide the parts outside the CDR3, is KAGVTQTPRYLIKTRGQQVTLSCSPISGHRSVSWYQQTPGQGLQFLFEYFSETQRNKGNFPGRFSGRQFSNSRSEMNVSTLELGDSALYLCASSSGTAFSGNTIYFGEGSWLTVV.

This clone was found once. This rearrangement joins TRBV5-4 to TRBJ2-3, with D perhaps matching TRBD2 (5 bases). Trimming stripped 5 bases from V and 5 bases from J, with 15 bases between. CDR1 and CDR2 from the germline V gene are SGHNT and YYREEE (reference sequence). CDR3 length: 14 residues. The DNA of the CDR3 is TGTGCCAGCAGTTTTGATACGGGAATAGATACGCAGTATTTT. This translates into CASSFDTGIDTQYF.